This T cell receptor (beta chain) was recovered during a study of T cells after yellow fever vaccination (dated by TCRdb to between 2018 and 2020). For context, the study as a whole: Libraries from fractions with low cell numbers were prepared with the SMART-Seq v4 Ultra Low Input RNA kit. To follow T-cell clones before and after primary and booster YFV17D yellow fever vaccination, bulk TCR alpha and beta repertoires were sequenced over time. Two healthy male donors, one aged 18 to 29 and one aged 30 to 40 years, made up the cohort. Blood was collected at multiple timepoints before and after primary and secondary immunization, and bulk PBMC replicates and cell subsets were isolated.

In the paper's terms, the treatment or condition label means: live attenuated yellow fever vaccine strain. PBMCs were isolated from peripheral blood using a standard Ficoll-Paque protocol. Dynabeads CD4 and CD8 positive selection kits were used to isolate CD4 and CD8 T-cell fractions. RNA was extracted with TriZol from bulk PBMCs, CD4 and CD8 fractions, and dextramer-positive and dextramer-negative fractions. Overall study outcomes, separate from this receptor: After the booster, most clones that had expanded after primary vaccination were detected again (around 95% of CD4 and 88% of CD8), suggesting broad maintenance of memory. Because the study included only two donors, the extent to which the findings can be generalized is limited. The secondary T-cell response was weaker than the primary response but faster, peaking on day 5 instead of day 15. A small fraction of clonotypes appeared in both the CD4 and CD8 compartments, likely as a result of convergent recombination. Computational filtering was required because FACS-sorted repertoires could contain abundant contaminating clonotypes from the bulk population.

This sample was sequenced with an Illumina NovaSeq 6000. TCR cDNA was synthesized by 5'RACE template switching, through which a universal primer site and unique molecular identifiers were introduced. Priming of cDNA synthesis was performed from both the TCR alpha and TCR beta constant segments. Libraries were amplified in two PCR steps, with sample barcodes and sequencing adapters added in the second step. Sequencing of libraries was performed on Illumina HiSeq 2500 (2x100 bp) or NovaSeq (2x150 bp). The published analysis was carried out like this. Reads were demultiplexed and collapsed into UMI consensus sequences with MIGEC, and V(D)J alignment was performed with MiXCR. Using edgeR on replicate PBMC samples, clonotypes were called vaccine-responding if FDR was below 0.01 and the log2 fold change was above 5 up to day 15. Each bulk clonotype received a CD4 or CD8 identity based on whether the sequenced CD4 or CD8 repertoire contained that clonotype at higher abundance. The raw public data were reprocessed by TCRdb itself: fastp quality trimming at Q25, MiXCR clonotype calling, in-frame beta chains only. Rows with one shared CDR3 protein collapse into an entry with the most common genes and DNA. Here the V and J calls rest on TCRdb's processing, not on the authors' analysis. The sample profile shows approximately 120,000 distinct CDR3 sequences; over 12% of them were found once. Jointly, the top ten make up about 42% of the sample.

This clonotype was counted a few times. Its antigen specificity is not known. Base qualities are not recorded, but no much larger clone differs from it by a single base. V sheds 1 base and J sheds 1 base, leaving 4 bases between their ends. Taken from cysteine to phenylalanine, the CDR3 has 13 residues. Of the read, only the CDR3 DNA is kept; its 39 bases are in frame from base 1. The germline V gene yields LGHNA for CDR1 and YSLEER for CDR2. Specimen: CD8+ T cells sorted from PBMCs, collected 5 days after the yellow fever booster vaccination. The chain was built from TRBV4-3 and TRBJ2-5; the D gene is unclear. The TCR was taken from a man in his late teens or twenties who received the YFV17D yellow fever vaccine. The sequenced DNA is TGCGCCAGCAGCCAAGTTGTCCAAGAGACCCAGTACTTC. Translated, this gives CASSQVVQETQYF.